This T cell receptor beta chain was identified in a study of CD4 T cells in relation to SARS-CoV-2 and coronaviruses. Study at large: PBMCs were cultured with antigen for roughly nine days before TCR beta sequencing.

Here immunoSEQ multiplex PCR was the method, and the copy in TCRdb shows in-frame clones only, minus some. The sample includes over 40,000 clones, 75% to 90% of them seen just once. Sorted naive or memory CD4+ cells met CEF peptides for 9 to 11 days. CDR3 length: 17 residues. Deletions cut 4 bases from V and 0 bases from J, with 19 bases between. Germline values: CDR1 MNHEY, CDR2 SMNVEV (reference sequence). Regarding this clone: What it binds is unknown.

This chain uses TRBV27 with TRBJ2-7; D is uncertain. The sample taken for sequencing was naive CD4+ T cells from PBMCs, cultured in vitro. Subset reported: naive CD4+ T cells isolated by negative enrichment. The sequence derives from an adult with COVID-19. For the CDR3, the DNA is TGTGCCAGCAGTTCTCCCTCCGGGCCCCATAGCTCCTACGAGCAGTACTTC. Its translation is CASSSPSGPHSSYEQYF.